This TCR beta chain was retrieved from a study of patients and donors after allogeneic stem cell transplantation. This clonotype was recorded many times. The length of the CDR3 is 14 residues. Germline CDR1 reads DFQATT; CDR2 reads SNEGSKA (reference sequence). Trimming shortened V by 3 bases and J by 6 bases, and 16 bases separated the two germline ends. TCRdb itself ran the RT-PCR reads through MiXCR, one entry per CDR3 protein. The data hold about 960,000 distinct CDR3 sequences, with roughly 17% observed a single time. Sequenced: blood, either unsorted or a sorted T cell fraction (not recorded which). This sequence was found in a human donor who was either an allogeneic HSCT recipient or a stem cell or donor lymphocyte infusion donor (not recorded which). It is not recorded whose cells these are; they may come from a transplant donor. This chain links TRBV20-1 with TRBJ2-3; D is ambiguous. In nucleotides, the CDR3 is TGCAGTGCTAGGAGCTTAACTACCACGGATACGCAGTATTTT. Translation: CSARSLTTTDTQYF.